The 6 T cell receptor beta chains listed next were all sequenced from one sample in a study of OX40 agonist ivuxolimab in advanced cancers. The protocol was immunoSEQ multiplex PCR, while the TCRdb copy is restricted to in-frame clones and leaves out a portion. The sample consists of about 52,000 clones, 85% to 95% of them appearing once. The material was CD4+ or CD8+ T cells sorted from blood, obtained in a trial of the OX40 agonist ivuxolimab. The receptors here all came from an adult with an advanced solid tumor such as melanoma, head and neck, liver or kidney cancer.

V gene TRBV29-1 combines with J gene TRBJ2-3; possibly TRBD1 for D (8 bases). The V gene's germline CDR1 is SQVTM and CDR2 ANQGSEA. The CDR3 runs 19 residues. The V and J ends lost 6 bases and 4 bases respectively, with 32 bases between them. The CDR3 DNA follows: TGCAGCGTGGCCGAAGGACAGGGAGTCAGCGGGGCGCCGCCAGATACGCAGTATTTT. The encoded protein is CSVAEGQGVSGAPPDTQYF.

CDR3 in amino acids: CASSYSIGQREYEQYF. The DNA of the CDR3 is TGTGCCAGCAGTTACTCGATTGGCCAGCGGGAATACGAGCAGTACTTC. The chain combines TRBV6-5 with TRBJ2-7, with 7 bases fitting TRBD2. There are 16 residues in the CDR3. Germline V CDR1 and CDR2: MNHEY, SVGAGI. The V gene end was trimmed by 0 bases and the J gene end by 4 bases; junction bases not matched to a gene: 9.

V usage is TRBV6-1 and J usage is TRBJ2-1; D gene uncertain. The CDR3 has 11 amino acids. CDR1 MNHNS and CDR2 SASEGT come from the germline V gene. Trimming shortened V by 7 bases and J by 7 bases, and 8 bases separated the two germline ends. This CDR3 reads CASTIGNEQFF. Written as DNA, the CDR3 is TGTGCCAGCACTATAGGGAATGAGCAGTTCTTC.

This chain uses TRBV5-6 with TRBJ1-2; D not resolved. Germline V CDR1 and CDR2: SGHDT, YYEEEE. The CDR3 has 11 residues. Trimming cost V 2 bases and J 5 bases, with 4 bases left between them. The CDR3: CASSFSYGYTF. The CDR3 DNA follows: TGTGCCAGCAGCTTCTCTTATGGCTACACCTTC.

The genes are TRBV29-1 and TRBJ2-1; 9 nucleotides match TRBD2. The CDR3 spans 16 residues. The germline gives CDR1 SQVTM, CDR2 ANQGSEA. Trimming removed 1 base from V and 6 bases from J; junction bases left unmatched: 10. The CDR3 coding sequence is TGCAGCGTTGAAGGGACAGTAGCGGGAGAGGGCAATGAGCAGTTCTTC. Translation: CSVEGTVAGEGNEQFF.

The chain links TRBV28 to TRBJ2-3; TRBD1 might be the D (5 bases). This CDR3 is 15 amino acids long. Germline V gives CDR1 MDHEN, CDR2 SYDVKM. Trimming removed 9 bases at V and 4 bases at J, with 20 bases between. CDR3 residues: CASSRRAGWPDTQYF. For the CDR3, the DNA is TGTGCCAGTAGCCGACGGGCAGGGTGGCCAGATACGCAGTATTTT.